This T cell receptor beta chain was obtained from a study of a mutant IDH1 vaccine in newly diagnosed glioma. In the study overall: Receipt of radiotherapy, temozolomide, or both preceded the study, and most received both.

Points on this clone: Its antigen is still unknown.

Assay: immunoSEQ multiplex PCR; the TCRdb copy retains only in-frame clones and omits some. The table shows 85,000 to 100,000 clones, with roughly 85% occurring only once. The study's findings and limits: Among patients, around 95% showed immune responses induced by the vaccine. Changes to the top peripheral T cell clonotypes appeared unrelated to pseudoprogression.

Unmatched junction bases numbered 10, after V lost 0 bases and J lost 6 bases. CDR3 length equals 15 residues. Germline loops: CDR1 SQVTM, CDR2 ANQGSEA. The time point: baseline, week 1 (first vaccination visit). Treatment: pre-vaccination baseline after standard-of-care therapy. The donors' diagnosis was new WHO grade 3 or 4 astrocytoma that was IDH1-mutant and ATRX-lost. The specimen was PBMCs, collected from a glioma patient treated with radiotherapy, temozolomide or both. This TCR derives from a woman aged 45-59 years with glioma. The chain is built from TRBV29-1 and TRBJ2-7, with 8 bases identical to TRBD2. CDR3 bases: TGCAGCGTTGAAGATCACCGCGGGGGGCCCGGCGAGCAGTACTTC. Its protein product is CSVEDHRGGPGEQYF.